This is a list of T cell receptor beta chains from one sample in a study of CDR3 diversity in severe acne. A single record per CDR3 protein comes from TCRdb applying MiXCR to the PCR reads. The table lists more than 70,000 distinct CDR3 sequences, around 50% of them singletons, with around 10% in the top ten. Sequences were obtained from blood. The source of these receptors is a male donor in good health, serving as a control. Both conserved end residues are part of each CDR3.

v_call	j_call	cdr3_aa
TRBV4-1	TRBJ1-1	CASSQEGDTEAFF
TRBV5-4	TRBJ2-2	CASSAGLADTGELFF
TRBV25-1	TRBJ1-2	CASSDSGHRGDYGYTF
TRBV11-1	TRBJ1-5	CASSQEGTGPQPQHF
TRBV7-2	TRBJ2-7	CASSLAFGQYF
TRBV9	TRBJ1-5	CASSPSPIDGQPQHF
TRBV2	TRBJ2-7	CASRTGGTYEQYF
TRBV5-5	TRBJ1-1	CASSQRNRDYTEAFF
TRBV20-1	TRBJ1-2	CSAPNQGQTNYGYTF
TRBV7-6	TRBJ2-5	CASSQGLRETQYF
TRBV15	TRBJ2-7	CATSSRGPGQPAYEQYF
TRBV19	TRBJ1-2	CAKKNIWGTEDGYTF
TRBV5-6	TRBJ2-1	CASSHGQGSFNEQFF
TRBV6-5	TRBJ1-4	CASSYDRGSEKLFF
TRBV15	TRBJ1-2	CATSRDKFYGYTF
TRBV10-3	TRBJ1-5	CAISGGQGAGNQPRHF
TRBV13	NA	CASSQRTSGSSYEQYF
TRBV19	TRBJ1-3	CASFPGGAFGNTIYF
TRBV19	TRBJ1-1	CASSIGKGAGTEAFF
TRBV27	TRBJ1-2	CASHPSTENNYGYTF
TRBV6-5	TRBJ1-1	CASSLTGGVNTEVFF
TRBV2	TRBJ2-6	CASTKTSGGVNVLTF
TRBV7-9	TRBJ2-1	CASSGRAGTNNEQFF
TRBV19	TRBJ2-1	CASSKLGQGLTDEQFF
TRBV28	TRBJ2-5	CASSLPATETQYF
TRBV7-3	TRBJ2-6	CASSPDAGANVLTF
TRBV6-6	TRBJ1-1	CASSYRPGTGPRKNTEAFF
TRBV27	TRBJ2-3	CASSLDFRRSVTDTQYF
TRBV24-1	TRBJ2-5	CATSDPAGNQETQYF
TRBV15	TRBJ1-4	CATSRDPATNEKLFF
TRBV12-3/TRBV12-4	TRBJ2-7	CASSLMGAQEQYF
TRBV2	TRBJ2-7	CASSEGGTSGRSSYEQYF
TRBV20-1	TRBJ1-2	CSASRQGFESYGYTF
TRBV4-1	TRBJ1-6	CASTLRVGDSPLHF
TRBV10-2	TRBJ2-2	CASSLEGPPGELFF
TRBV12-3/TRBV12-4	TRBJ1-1	CASSLEDAEAFF
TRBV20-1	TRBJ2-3	CSARLGGGENTDTQYF
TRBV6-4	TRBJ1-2	CASSDSSGYTF
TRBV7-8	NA	CASSPSRVDAYNEQFF
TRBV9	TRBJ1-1	CASSVTENTEAFF
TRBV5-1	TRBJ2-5	CASSFSKEGETQYF
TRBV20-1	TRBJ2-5	CSASKLAGGETQYF
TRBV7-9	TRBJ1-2	CASSLGGRKGYGYTF
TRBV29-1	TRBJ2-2	CSVRRQGTNTGELFF
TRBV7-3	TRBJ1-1	CASTQAANTEAFF
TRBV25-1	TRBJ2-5	CASSEAAQGETQYF
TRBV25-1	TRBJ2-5	CASSLDSDGGKETQYF
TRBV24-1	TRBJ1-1	CATGGGRERNTEAFF
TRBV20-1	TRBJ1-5	CSATRTGGGYSNQPQHF
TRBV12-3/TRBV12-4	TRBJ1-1	CASSLWGGDTEAFF
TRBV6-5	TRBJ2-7	CASSPGTGAHEQYF
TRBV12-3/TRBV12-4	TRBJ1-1	CASRLFREISTEAFF
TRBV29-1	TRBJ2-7	CSVVRQGIGEQYF